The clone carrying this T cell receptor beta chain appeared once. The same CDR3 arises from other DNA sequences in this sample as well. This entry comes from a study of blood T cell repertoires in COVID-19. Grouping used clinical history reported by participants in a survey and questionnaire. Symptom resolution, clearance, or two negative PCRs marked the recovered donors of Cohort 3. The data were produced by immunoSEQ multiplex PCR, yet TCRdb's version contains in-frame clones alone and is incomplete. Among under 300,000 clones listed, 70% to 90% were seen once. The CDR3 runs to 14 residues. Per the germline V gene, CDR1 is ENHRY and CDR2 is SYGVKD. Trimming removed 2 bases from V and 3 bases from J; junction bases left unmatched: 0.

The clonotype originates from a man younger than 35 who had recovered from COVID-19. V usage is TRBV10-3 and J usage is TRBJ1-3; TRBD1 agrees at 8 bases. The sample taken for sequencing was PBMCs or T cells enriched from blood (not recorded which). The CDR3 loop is CAISETGGGNTIYF. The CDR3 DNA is TGTGCCATCAGTGAGACAGGGGGTGGAAACACCATATATTTT.